A selection of T cell receptor beta chains follows, all from one sample in a study of T-cell reconstitution after alpha-beta-depleted transplantation in children. From the PCR reads, TCRdb called clonotypes with MiXCR, one entry per CDR3 protein. The table shows a few hundred thousand distinct CDR3 sequences, with approximately 9.7% occurring only once. Sequencing was performed on PBMCs from the stem cell graft donor, taken from the stem cell graft. All receptors derive from a human donor who donated a stem cell graft to a child with SCID. The CDR3 runs from the conserved cysteine through the conserved F or W. A D gene is named only where the DNA matches it firmly. Clone size is shown for a subset of rows, as once, few, many or a class of expanded clone.

>TRBJ1-1|-|TRBV6-5|many
TGTGCCACTACCAATGGGAACACTGAAGCTTTCTTT
CATTNGNTEAFF
>TRBJ2-7|TRBD1|TRBV27|many
TGTGCCAGCAGTGCGCCGGGACAGAGCTCCTACGAGCAGTACTTC
CASSAPGQSSYEQYF
>TRBJ1-3|-|TRBV7-9|many
TGTGCCAGCAGCTTAGCGCAGAGCTCTGGAAACACCATATATTTT
CASSLAQSSGNTIYF
>TRBJ2-2|-|TRBV7-3|many
TGTGCCAGCAGCTTAAATCGGGGGAACACCGGGGAGCTGTTTTTT
CASSLNRGNTGELFF
>TRBJ1-2|-|TRBV5-1|many
TGCGCCAGCAGCTTGGCCGGCACAGGACTCTATGGCTACACCTTC
CASSLAGTGLYGYTF
>TRBJ1-4|-|TRBV12-5|many
TGTGCTAGTGCCGGACAGTCTAATGAAAAACTGTTTTTT
CASAGQSNEKLFF
>TRBJ2-5|TRBD2|TRBV2|few
TGTGCCAGCAGTGAAGTTCGTGTGTCTAGCGGGGGGAGTGAGACCCAGTACTTC
CASSEVRVSSGGSETQYF
>TRBJ2-3|TRBD2|TRBV7-8|few
TGTGCCAGCAGCCCCGTACGGGGGGTGGCAGATACGCAGTATTTT
CASSPVRGVADTQYF
>TRBJ1-5|-|TRBV18|-
TGTGCCAGCTCACAAGGGGGGGACAATCAGCCCCAGCATTTT
CASSQGGDNQPQHF
>TRBJ1-1|-|TRBV6-5|-
TGTGCCAGCAGTTACGGGGGAGTCGGCACTGAAGCTTTCTTT
CASSYGGVGTEAFF
>TRBJ1-2|-|TRBV20-1|many
TGCAGTGCTAGAGTAGCGCGGGACTATGGCTACACCTTC
CSARVARDYGYTF
>TRBJ1-3|-|TRBV3-1|-
TGTGCCAGCAGCCGGCTAGGCCTAGGGGGCTCTGGAAACACCATATATTTT
CASSRLGLGGSGNTIYF
>TRBJ2-7|-|TRBV27|many
TGTGCCAGCAGCCTCAGGGACCGCTGGGAGCAGTACTTC
CASSLRDRWEQYF
>TRBJ1-1|-|TRBV12-3/TRBV12-4|many
TGTGCCAGCAGTTTAGTCGCTGAAGCTTTCTTT
CASSLVAEAFF
>TRBJ2-7|TRBD2|TRBV7-2|many
TGTGCCAGCAGCTGGAGGACTAGCGGGGCCTACGAGCAGTACTTC
CASSWRTSGAYEQYF
>TRBJ2-3|-|TRBV27|many
TGTGCCAGCAGTTCCCGGGGCGCCCGCACAGTCACAGATACGCAGTATTTT
CASSSRGARTVTDTQYF
>TRBJ1-4|TRBD1|TRBV20-1|many
TGCAGTGCCATGGGACAGGCGCGGGAAAAACTGTTTTTT
CSAMGQAREKLFF
>TRBJ2-1|TRBD2|TRBV6-2/TRBV6-3|many
TGTGCCAGCAGTTACGGCGGGGGGGCAGGTGAGCAGTTCTTC
CASSYGGGAGEQFF
>TRBJ2-4|TRBD1|TRBV4-3|many
TGCGCCAGCAGCCCCGACTTGGCGACAGGGGGGTGGATCATTCAGTACTTC
CASSPDLATGGWIIQYF
>TRBJ2-7|TRBD2|TRBV11-2|-
TGTGCCAGCAGCCCAGGTGTTAGCGGGGGGGCAGAGTACGAGCAGTACTTC
CASSPGVSGGAEYEQYF
>TRBJ2-3|-|TRBV9|many
TGTGCCAGCAGCGTAGCAAATTATGGGGGCACAGATACGCAGTATTTT
CASSVANYGGTDTQYF
>TRBJ2-1|-|TRBV6-1|-
TGTGCCAGCAGTCCAGAGACACGCCCGAATGAGCAGTTCTTC
CASSPETRPNEQFF
>TRBJ2-2|-|TRBV7-9|many
TGTGCCAGCCAGGGGACCGGGGAGCTGTTTTTT
CASQGTGELFF